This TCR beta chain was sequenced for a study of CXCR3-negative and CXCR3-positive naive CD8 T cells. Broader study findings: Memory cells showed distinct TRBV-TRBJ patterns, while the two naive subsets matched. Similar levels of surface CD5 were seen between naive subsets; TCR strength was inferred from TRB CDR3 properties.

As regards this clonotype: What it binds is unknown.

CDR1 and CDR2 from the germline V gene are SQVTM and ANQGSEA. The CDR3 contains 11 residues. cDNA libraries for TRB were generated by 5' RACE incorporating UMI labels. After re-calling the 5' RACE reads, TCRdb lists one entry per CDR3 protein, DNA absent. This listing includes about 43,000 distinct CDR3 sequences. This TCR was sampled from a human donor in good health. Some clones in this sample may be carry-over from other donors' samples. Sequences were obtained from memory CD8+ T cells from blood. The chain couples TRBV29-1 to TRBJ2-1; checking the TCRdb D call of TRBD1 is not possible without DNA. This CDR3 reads CSVEDQGAQFF.